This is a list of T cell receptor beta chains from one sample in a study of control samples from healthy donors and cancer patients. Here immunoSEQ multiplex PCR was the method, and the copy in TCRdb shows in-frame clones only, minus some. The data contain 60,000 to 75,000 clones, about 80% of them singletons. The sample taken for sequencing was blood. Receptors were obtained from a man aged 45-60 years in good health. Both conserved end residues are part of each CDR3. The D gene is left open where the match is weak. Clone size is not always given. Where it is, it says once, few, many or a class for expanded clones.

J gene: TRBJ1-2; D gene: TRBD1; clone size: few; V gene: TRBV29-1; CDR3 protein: CSVEDPGQLYGYTF; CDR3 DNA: TGCAGCGTTGAAGATCCGGGACAGCTATATGGCTACACCTTC
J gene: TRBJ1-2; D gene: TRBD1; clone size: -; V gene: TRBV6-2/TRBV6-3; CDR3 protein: CASSPPDRVIDGYTF; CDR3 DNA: TGTGCCAGCAGCCCGCCGGACAGGGTGATTGATGGCTACACCTTC
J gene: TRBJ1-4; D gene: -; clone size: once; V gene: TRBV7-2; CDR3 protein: CASSLVPGGRGEKLFF; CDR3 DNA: TGTGCCAGCAGCTTAGTCCCCGGAGGGCGAGGTGAAAAACTGTTTTTT
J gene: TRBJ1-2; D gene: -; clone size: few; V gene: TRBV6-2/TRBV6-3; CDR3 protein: CASSYTDYGYTF; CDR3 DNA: TGTGCCAGCAGTTACACCGACTATGGCTACACCTTC
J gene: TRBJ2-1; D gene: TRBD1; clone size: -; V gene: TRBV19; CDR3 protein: CASMGQGTNEQFF; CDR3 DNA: TGTGCCAGTATGGGACAGGGGACCAATGAGCAGTTCTTC
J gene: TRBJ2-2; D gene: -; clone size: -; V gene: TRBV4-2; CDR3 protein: CASSQDQVSNTGELFF; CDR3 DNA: TGTGCCAGCAGCCAAGATCAAGTCTCGAACACCGGGGAGCTGTTTTTT
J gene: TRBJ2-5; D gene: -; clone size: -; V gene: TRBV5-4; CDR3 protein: CASSLTKRIETQYF; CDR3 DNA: TGTGCCAGCAGCCTAACTAAGCGTATAGAGACCCAGTACTTC
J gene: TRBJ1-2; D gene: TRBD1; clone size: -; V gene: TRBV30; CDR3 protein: CAWREGGQGYGYTF; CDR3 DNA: TGTGCCTGGAGAGAAGGAGGACAGGGGTATGGCTACACCTTC
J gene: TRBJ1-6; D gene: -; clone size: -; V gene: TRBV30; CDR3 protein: CAWSPQQGWNSPLHF; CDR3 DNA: TGTGCCTGGAGCCCACAACAGGGTTGGAATTCACCCCTCCACTTT
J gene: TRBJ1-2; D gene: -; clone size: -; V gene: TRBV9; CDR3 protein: CASSVGTKRGYTF; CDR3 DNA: TGTGCCAGCAGCGTAGGGACAAAGAGAGGCTACACCTTC
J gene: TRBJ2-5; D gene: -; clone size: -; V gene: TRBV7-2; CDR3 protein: CASSLVGHREETQYF; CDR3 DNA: TGTGCCAGCAGCTTAGTTGGGCATCGGGAGGAGACCCAGTACTTC
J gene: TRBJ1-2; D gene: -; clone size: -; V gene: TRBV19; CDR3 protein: CASTPNNGGRGGYTF; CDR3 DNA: TGTGCCAGTACCCCTAACAACGGGGGTCGAGGAGGCTACACCTTC
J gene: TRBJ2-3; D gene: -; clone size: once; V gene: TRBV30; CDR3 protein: CAWGGAGPAMRTQYF; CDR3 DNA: TGTGCCTGGGGGGGGGCCGGCCCCGCGATGAGGACGCAGTATTTT
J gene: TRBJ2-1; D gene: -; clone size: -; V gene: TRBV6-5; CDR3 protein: CASGDPGQRGYEQFF; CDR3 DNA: TGTGCCAGCGGGGATCCGGGACAAAGAGGTTATGAGCAGTTCTTC
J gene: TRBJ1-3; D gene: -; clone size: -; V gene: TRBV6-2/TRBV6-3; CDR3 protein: CASSYSGGSGNTIYF; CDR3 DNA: TGTGCCAGCAGTTACAGCGGGGGCTCTGGAAACACCATATATTTT
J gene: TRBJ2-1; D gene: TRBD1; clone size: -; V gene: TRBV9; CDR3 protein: CASSVAGQGYNEQFF; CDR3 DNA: TGTGCCAGCAGCGTAGCAGGACAGGGGTACAATGAGCAGTTCTTC
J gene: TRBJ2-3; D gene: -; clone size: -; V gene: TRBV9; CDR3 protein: CASSASGGWDTQYF; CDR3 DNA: TGTGCCAGCAGCGCTTCTGGGGGCTGGGATACGCAGTATTTT
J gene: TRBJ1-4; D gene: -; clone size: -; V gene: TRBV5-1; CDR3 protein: CASSGSQGIYEKLFF; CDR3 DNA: TGCGCCAGCAGCGGATCACAGGGAATCTATGAAAAACTGTTTTTT
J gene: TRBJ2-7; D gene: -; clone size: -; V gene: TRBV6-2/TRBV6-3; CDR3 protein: CASSYVSGYEQYF; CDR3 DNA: TGTGCCAGCAGTTACGTCTCAGGCTACGAGCAGTACTTC
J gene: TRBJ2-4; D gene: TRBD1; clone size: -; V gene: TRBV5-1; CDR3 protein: CASSLEGARAKNIQYF; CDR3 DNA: TGCGCCAGCAGCTTGGAGGGGGCAAGGGCCAAAAACATTCAGTACTTC
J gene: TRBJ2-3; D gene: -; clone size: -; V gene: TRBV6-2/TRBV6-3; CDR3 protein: CASSSWDTQYF; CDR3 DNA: TGTGCCAGCAGTTCGTGGGATACGCAGTATTTT
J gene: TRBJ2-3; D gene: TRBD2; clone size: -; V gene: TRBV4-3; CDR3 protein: CASSIAGIGLDTQYF; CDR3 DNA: TGCGCCAGCAGTATAGCGGGGATTGGCCTGGATACGCAGTATTTT
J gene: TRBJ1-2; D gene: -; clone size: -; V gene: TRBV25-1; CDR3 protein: CASSEGGTANYGYTF; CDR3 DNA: TGTGCCAGCAGTGAAGGAGGGACGGCTAACTATGGCTACACCTTC
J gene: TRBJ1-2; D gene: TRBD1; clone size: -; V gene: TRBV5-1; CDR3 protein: CASSSVDRRNGYTF; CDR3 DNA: TGCGCCAGCAGCTCAGTGGACAGGAGAAATGGCTACACCTTC
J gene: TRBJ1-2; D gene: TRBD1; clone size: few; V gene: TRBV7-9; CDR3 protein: CASSFLDRGRGGYTF; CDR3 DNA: TGTGCCAGCAGCTTCTTGGACAGGGGAAGGGGTGGCTACACCTTC
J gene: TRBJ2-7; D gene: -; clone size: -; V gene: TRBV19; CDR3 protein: CASSIGTGFDIYEQYF; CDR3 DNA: TGTGCCAGTAGTATAGGGACGGGTTTTGATATCTACGAGCAGTACTTC
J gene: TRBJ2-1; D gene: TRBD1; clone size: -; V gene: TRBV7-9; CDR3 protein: CASSKGQGPHNEQFF; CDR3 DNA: TGTGCCAGCAGCAAGGGACAGGGACCCCACAATGAGCAGTTCTTC
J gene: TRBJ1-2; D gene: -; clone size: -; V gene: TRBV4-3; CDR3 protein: CASSQDRTVYGYTF; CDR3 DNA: TGCGCCAGCAGCCAAGACAGGACGGTCTATGGCTACACCTTC
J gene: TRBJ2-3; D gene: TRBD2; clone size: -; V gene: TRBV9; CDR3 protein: CASSVVPSGITTQYF; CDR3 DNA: TGTGCCAGCAGCGTAGTCCCTAGCGGGATCACTACGCAGTATTTT
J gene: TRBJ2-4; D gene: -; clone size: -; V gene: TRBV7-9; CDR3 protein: CASSFGTLRNIQYF; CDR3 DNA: TGTGCCAGCAGCTTTGGGACTTTGAGGAACATTCAGTACTTC
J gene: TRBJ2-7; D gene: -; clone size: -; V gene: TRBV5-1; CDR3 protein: CASNLVAGATYEQYF; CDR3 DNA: TGCGCCAGCAACTTGGTTGCAGGGGCGACCTACGAGCAGTACTTC
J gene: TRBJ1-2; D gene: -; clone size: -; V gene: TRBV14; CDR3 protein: CASSRGSVGYTF; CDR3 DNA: TGTGCCAGCAGCCGCGGGAGTGTGGGCTACACCTTC
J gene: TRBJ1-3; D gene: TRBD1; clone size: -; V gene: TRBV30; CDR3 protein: CAWSSGTGGSGNTIYF; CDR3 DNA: TGTGCCTGGAGTTCCGGGACAGGGGGTAGTGGAAACACCATATATTTT
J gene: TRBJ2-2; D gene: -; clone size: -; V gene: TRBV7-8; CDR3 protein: CASSTTSWNTGELFF; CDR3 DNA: TGTGCCAGCAGCACGACTAGTTGGAACACCGGGGAGCTGTTTTTT
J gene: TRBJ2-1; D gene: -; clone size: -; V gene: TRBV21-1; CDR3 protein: CASSKGDTPKGEQFF; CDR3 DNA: TGTGCCAGCAGCAAAGGAGATACTCCGAAGGGTGAGCAGTTCTTC
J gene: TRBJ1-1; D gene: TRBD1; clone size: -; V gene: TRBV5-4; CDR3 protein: CASSRQGGTEAFF; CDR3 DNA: TGTGCCAGCAGCCGACAGGGTGGCACTGAAGCTTTCTTT
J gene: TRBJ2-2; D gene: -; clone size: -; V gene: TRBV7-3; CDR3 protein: CASSLMTKGLQLGGELFF; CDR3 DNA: TGTGCCAGCAGCTTAATGACGAAGGGACTCCAGCTTGGCGGGGAGCTGTTTTTT
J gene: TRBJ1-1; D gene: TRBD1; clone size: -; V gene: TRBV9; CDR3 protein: CASSETGIVGYTEAFF; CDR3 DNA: TGTGCCAGCAGCGAGACAGGGATCGTTGGGTACACTGAAGCTTTCTTT
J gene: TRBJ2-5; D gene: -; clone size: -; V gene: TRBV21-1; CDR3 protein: CASSRGGLLGETQYF; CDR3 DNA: TGTGCCAGCAGCAGGGGGGGACTGCTCGGGGAGACCCAGTACTTC
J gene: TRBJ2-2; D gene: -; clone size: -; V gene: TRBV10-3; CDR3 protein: CAISEGQPGSGGELFF; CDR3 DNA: TGTGCCATCAGTGAAGGGCAGCCAGGGTCAGGCGGGGAGCTGTTTTTT
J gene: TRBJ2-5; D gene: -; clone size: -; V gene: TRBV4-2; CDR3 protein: CASSQEDGGQGETQYF; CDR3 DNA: TGTGCCAGCAGCCAAGAAGACGGGGGGCAGGGGGAGACCCAGTACTTC
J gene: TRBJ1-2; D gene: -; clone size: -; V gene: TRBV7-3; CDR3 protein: CASSLTPVGGYGYTF; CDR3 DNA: TGTGCCAGCAGCTTAACCCCCGTAGGGGGTTATGGCTACACCTTC
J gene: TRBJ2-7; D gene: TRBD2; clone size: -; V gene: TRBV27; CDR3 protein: CASSLTRGAKEYF; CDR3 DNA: TGTGCCAGCAGTTTAACGCGGGGGGCAAAGGAGTACTTC
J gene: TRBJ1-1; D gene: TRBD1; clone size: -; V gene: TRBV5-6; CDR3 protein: CASSPLGQGNTEAFF; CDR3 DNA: TGTGCCAGCAGCCCCCTGGGACAGGGAAACACTGAAGCTTTCTTT
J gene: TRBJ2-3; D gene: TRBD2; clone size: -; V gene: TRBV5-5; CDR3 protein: CASSPSPLAGVTDTQYF; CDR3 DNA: TGTGCCAGCAGCCCGAGCCCCCTAGCGGGAGTAACAGATACGCAGTATTTT
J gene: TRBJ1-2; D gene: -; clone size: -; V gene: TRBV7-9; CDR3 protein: CASSREGDYGYTF; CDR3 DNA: TGTGCCAGCAGCCGAGAGGGGGACTATGGCTACACCTTC
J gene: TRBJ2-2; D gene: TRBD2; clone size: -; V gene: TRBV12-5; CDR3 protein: CASGLGRSSGARKNTGELFF; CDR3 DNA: TGTGCTAGTGGTTTAGGGAGAAGTAGCGGGGCGAGAAAAAACACCGGGGAGCTGTTTTTT
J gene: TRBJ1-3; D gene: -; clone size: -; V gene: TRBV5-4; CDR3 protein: CASSLEGWWDTIYF; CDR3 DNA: TGTGCCAGCAGCTTGGAAGGGTGGTGGGACACCATATATTTT
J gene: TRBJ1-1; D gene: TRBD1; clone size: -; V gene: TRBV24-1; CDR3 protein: CATSDPGQGMDTEAFF; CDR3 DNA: TGTGCCACCAGTGACCCGGGACAGGGTATGGACACTGAAGCTTTCTTT
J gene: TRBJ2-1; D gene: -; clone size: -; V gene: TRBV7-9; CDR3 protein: CASSLPPRGTYNEQFF; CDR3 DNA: TGTGCCAGCAGCTTACCCCCCAGGGGAACCTACAATGAGCAGTTCTTC
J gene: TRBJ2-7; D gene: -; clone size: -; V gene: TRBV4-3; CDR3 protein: CASSQEMWLMQYF; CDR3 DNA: TGCGCCAGCAGCCAAGAGATGTGGCTTATGCAGTACTTC